This TCR beta chain was observed in a study of CD8 T cells in Susac syndrome. About the research overall: Among the Susac syndrome patients who underwent sequencing, five or six had clinically active disease, while 8 or 9 of them were in remission.

The CDR3 runs 14 residues. Germline V CDR1 and CDR2: LGHDT, YNNKEL (reference sequence). Trimming took 7 bases from V and 6 from J; bases not matched to a gene: 8. TEMRA cells underwent FACS enrichment and CD8+ and CD4+ T cells underwent negative isolation. RNA totalling roughly 0.45 to 1 ug underwent reverse transcription with random hexamers. TCRdb itself ran the immunoSEQ multiplex PCR reads through MiXCR, one entry per CDR3 protein. This table holds some 250,000 distinct CDR3 sequences, approximately 95% found once. The chain joins TRBV3-1 to TRBJ2-3, with TRBD1 matching over 9 bases. The sequenced material came from CD4+ T cells from PBMCs. The clonotype was recovered from a human donor with Susac syndrome. The CDR3, as DNA: TGTGCCAGCACCCGAGCGGGACAGGGTGATACGCAGTATTTT. This translates into CASTRAGQGDTQYF.